This T cell receptor (beta chain) was obtained from a study of blood T cell repertoires in COVID-19. Background on the study: Acute and convalescent COVID-19 samples came from the United States, Italy and Spain. Sample material is recorded as cDNA or gDNA derived from T cells, B-cell-depleted T cells, or PBMCs.

The Seattle patients, enrolled during active infection, were followed longitudinally. Under the authors' procedure: Reference gene primer amplification gave estimated nucleated cell counts. Assay used: immunoSEQ multiplex PCR; TCRdb lists only in-frame clones, some missing. The D gene and trimming were derived from the DNA, and the V and J assignments and clone size from that table. Seen here are a few hundred thousand clones, nearly 90% observed once, and the top ten hold 2% to 2.5%. The CDR3 is 13 amino acids. With 3 bases removed from V and 5 bases from J, the gap between germline ends came to 10 bases.

The sample consisted of peripheral blood. The TCR comes from a woman aged 55-70 years with COVID-19, enrolled during active disease. The chain carries TRBV12-3 or TRBV12-4 and TRBJ2-5, with D uncertain. The DNA of the CDR3 is TGTGCCAGCAGTTTTGGCAGGTGGGAGACCCAGTACTTC. It specifies CASSFGRWETQYF.